A single T cell receptor (beta chain) is shown here with its context. The data are from a study of blood T cell repertoires in COVID-19. Study details: COVID-19 samples collected from the United States, Italy and Spain covered acute and convalescent phases. T cells, B-cell-depleted T cells, or PBMCs provided the cDNA or gDNA that served as material.

Generated by immunoSEQ multiplex PCR, the TCRdb table keeps only in-frame clones and is missing some. The sample holds fewer than 300,000 clones, roughly 88% seen once. V lost 2 bases and J lost 5; bases outside the gene matches: 9. CDR3 length: 18 residues. CDR1 is SGHRS, CDR2 YFSETQ, per germline. Patients at the Seattle site were enrolled during active infection and followed longitudinally. This sequence originates from a human donor with COVID-19, enrolled during active disease. The donor label of this sample is uncertain. The sequenced material came from peripheral blood. V is TRBV5-1 and J is TRBJ2-1; 14 bases align to TRBD2. The CDR3 reads CASSFGLAGGPLDNEQFF. The CDR3 bases are TGCGCCAGCAGCTTCGGACTAGCGGGAGGCCCCCTGGACAATGAGCAGTTCTTC.